This T cell receptor (beta chain) emerged from a study of cytomegalovirus exposure and HLA in healthy donors. Study-wide results and limits: Cytomegalovirus-associated status was assigned to approximately 160 TCR beta chains.

Of note for this clone: The target antigen is unknown.

Trimming cost V 3 bases and J 8 bases; bases outside gene matches: 1. CDR3 length: 14 residues. Germline V gives CDR1 SGHTA, CDR2 FQGNSA. Method: immunoSEQ multiplex PCR; TCRdb's copy keeps in-frame clones and lacks some. The repertoire holds over 100,000 clones, with around nine tenths as singletons. The receptor comes from a woman in her late teens or twenties in good health and CMV-seronegative. The chain is built from TRBV7-2 and TRBJ1-6, with 10 positions matching TRBD1. The source material was PBMCs. The chain's CDR3 is CASSLTGGYSPLHF. The CDR3 region has the DNA TGTGCCAGCAGCTTGACAGGGGGCTATTCACCCCTCCACTTT.